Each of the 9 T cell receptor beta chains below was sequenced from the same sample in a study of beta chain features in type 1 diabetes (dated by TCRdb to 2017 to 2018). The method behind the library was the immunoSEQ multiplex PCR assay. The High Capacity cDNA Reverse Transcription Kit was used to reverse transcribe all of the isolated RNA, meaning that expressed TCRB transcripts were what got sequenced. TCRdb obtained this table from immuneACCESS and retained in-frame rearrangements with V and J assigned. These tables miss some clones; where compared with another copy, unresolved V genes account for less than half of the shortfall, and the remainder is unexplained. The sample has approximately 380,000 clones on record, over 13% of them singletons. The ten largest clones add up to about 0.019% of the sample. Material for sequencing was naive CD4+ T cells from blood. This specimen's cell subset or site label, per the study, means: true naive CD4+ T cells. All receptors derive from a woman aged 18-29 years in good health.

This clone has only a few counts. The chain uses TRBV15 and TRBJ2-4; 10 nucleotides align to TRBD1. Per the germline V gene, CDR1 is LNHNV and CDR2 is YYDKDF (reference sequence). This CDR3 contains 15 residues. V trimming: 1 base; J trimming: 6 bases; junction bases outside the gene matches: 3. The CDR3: CATSRARDRGNIQYF. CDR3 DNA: TGTGCCACCAGCAGAGCCCGGGACAGGGGAAACATTCAGTACTTC.

The CDR3 reads CASSQERFTDTQYF. CDR3 in DNA: TGCGCCAGCAGCCAAGAGCGGTTCACAGATACGCAGTATTTT. This sequence joins TRBV4-1 and TRBJ2-3; D gene ambiguous. The CDR3 covers 14 residues. Between the trimmed V and J ends, which lost 0 bases and 2 bases, there was a span of 6 bases. In germline, CDR1 is MGHRA, CDR2 YSYEKL.

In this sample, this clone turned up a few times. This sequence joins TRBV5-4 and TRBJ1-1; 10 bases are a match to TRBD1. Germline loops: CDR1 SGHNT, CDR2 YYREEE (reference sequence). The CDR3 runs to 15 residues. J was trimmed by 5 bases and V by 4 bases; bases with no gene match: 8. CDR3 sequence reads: CASSPGTGAWTEAFF. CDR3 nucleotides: TGTGCCAGCAGCCCAGGGACAGGGGCTTGGACTGAAGCTTTCTTT. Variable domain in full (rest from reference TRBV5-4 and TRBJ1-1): ETGVTQSPTHLIKTRGQQVTLRCSSQSGHNTVSWYQQALGQGPQFIFQYYREEENGRGNFPPRFSGLQFPNYSSELNVNALELDDSALYLCASSPGTGAWTEAFFGQGTRLTVV.

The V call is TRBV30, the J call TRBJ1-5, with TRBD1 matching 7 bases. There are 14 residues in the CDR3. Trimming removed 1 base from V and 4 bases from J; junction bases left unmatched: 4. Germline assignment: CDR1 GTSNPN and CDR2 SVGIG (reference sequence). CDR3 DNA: TGTGCCTGGAGTGACAGGGGAACAAATCAGCCCCAGCATTTT. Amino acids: CAWSDRGTNQPQHF.

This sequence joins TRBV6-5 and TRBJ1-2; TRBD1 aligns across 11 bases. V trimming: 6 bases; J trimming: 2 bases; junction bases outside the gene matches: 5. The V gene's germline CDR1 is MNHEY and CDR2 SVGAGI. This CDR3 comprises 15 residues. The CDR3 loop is CASRPGQGANYGYTF. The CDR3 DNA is TGTGCCAGCAGGCCCGGACAGGGGGCCAACTATGGCTACACCTTC.

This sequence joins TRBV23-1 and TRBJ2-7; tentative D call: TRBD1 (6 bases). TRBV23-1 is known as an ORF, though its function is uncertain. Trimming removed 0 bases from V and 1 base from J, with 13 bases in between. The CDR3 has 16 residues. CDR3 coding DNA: TGCGCCAGCAGTCAATCTCCAGTAGGACAGTCCTACGAGCAGTACTTC. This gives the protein CASSQSPVGQSYEQYF.

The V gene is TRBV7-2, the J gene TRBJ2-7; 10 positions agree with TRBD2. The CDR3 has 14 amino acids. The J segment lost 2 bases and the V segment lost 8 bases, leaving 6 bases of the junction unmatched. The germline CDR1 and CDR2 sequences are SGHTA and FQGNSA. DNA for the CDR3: TGTGCCAGCGGCCGGACTAGCGGTCCCTACGAGCAGTACTTC. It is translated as CASGRTSGPYEQYF. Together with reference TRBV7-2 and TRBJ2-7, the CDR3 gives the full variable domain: GAGVSQSPSNKVTEKGKDVELRCDPISGHTALYWYRQSLGQGLEFLIYFQGNSAPDKSGLPSDRFSAERTGGSVSTLTIQRTQQEDSAVYLCASGRTSGPYEQYFGPGTRLTVT.

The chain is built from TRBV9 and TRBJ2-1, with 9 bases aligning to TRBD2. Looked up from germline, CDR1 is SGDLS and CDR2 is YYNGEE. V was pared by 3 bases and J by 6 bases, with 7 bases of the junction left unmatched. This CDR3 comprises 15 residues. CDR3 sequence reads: CASSDGTSLFNEQFF. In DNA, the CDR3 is TGTGCCAGCAGCGACGGGACTAGCTTGTTCAATGAGCAGTTCTTC.

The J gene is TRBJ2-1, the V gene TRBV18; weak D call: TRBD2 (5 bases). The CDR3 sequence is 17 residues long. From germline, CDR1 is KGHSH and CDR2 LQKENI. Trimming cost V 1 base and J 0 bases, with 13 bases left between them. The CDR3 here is CASSPRGPASSYNEQFF. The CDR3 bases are TGTGCCAGCTCACCACGAGGGCCGGCGAGCTCCTACAATGAGCAGTTCTTC.